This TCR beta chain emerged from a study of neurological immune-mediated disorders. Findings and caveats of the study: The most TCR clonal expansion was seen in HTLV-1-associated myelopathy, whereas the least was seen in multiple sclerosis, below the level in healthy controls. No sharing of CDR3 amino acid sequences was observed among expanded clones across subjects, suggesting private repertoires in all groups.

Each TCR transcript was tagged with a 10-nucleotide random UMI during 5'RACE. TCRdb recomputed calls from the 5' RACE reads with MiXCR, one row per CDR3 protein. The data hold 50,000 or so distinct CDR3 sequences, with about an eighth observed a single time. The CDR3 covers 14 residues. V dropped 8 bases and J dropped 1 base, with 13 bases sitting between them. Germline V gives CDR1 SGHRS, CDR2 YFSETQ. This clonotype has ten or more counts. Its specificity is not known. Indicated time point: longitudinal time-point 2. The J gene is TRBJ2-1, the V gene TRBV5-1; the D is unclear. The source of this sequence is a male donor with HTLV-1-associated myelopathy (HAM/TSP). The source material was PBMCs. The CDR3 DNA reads TGCGCCAGTACCCCAGCCGAATCCTACAATGAGCAGTTCTTC. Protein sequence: CASTPAESYNEQFF.